This T cell receptor beta chain came from a study of control samples from healthy donors and cancer patients. Sequenced by immunoSEQ multiplex PCR; TCRdb stores in-frame clones only, minus some. The table lists around 190,000 clones, around 89% of them singletons. The V gene lost 6 bases and the J gene lost 7 bases, with 10 bases spanning the gap. This CDR3 spans 13 amino acids. The sequenced sample was blood. This clonotype originated in a woman in her fifties or sixties in good health. The V gene is TRBV12-3 or TRBV12-4, the J gene TRBJ1-6; D is perhaps TRBD1 (5 bases). The CDR3 DNA reads as TGTGCCAGCAGGAGGGACCGGAATTCACCCCTCCACTTT. Protein sequence: CASRRDRNSPLHF.